This record concerns one T cell receptor beta chain sequence. V lost 5 bases to trimming and J lost 6 bases, with 10 bases between them. CDR1 is LNHDA, CDR2 SQIVND, per germline (reference sequence). The CDR3 length is 12 residues. In the study's own analysis: How many nucleated cells were present was estimated from reference gene primer amplification. Measured with immunoSEQ multiplex PCR; TCRdb has only the in-frame clones, and not every one. V and J calls and clone size come straight from that table; D and trimming were deduced from the DNA. The sample records approximately 190,000 clones, 80% to 90% being singletons. This record comes from a study of blood T cell repertoires in COVID-19. Study details: Spain, Italy and the United States supplied samples that represented acute and convalescent COVID-19. Sources were T cells, B-cell-depleted T cells, or PBMCs; the material itself was cDNA or gDNA.

This chain joins TRBV19 and TRBJ1-1; weak D call: TRBD1 (6 bases). The receptor was isolated from a young man with active or convalescent COVID-19. The sequenced sample was peripheral blood. CDR3: CASSSQGPEAFF. CDR3 sequence (DNA): TGTGCCAGTAGTTCACAGGGCCCTGAAGCTTTCTTT.